This T cell receptor beta chain comes out of a study of CD8 T cells in ankylosing spondylitis. Germline V gene sequence: CDR1 DFQATT, CDR2 SNEGSKA (reference sequence). The CDR3 is made up of 14 amino acids. V trimming: 6 bases; J trimming: 6 bases; junction bases outside the gene matches: 10. TCRdb re-analysed the 5' RACE reads in MiXCR, keeping a single row per CDR3 protein. Of 750,000 to 850,000 distinct CDR3 sequences listed, 12% are singletons. Study findings and constraints: A TCR beta motif made of eight highly homologous variants seemed typical of ankylosing spondylitis blood.

This clonotype was observed a handful of times. Its antigen is currently unknown. The V and J genes are TRBV20-1 and TRBJ1-4; TRBD1 matches 7 bases. The sequenced sample consisted of blood, either unsorted or a sorted T cell fraction (not recorded which). The clonotype comes from a male donor with ankylosing spondylitis. The DNA for the CDR3 is TGCAGTGCCTTCGGAGTAGGGGGCGATGAAAAACTGTTTTTT. Translating gives CSAFGVGGDEKLFF.